The sequence of this T cell receptor (beta chain) was determined in a study of blood T cell repertoires in COVID-19. On the study more broadly: Material from acute and convalescent COVID-19 was sourced from the United States, Italy and Spain. The analysed material was cDNA or gDNA that came from T cells, B-cell-depleted T cells, or PBMCs.

Germline CDR1 is LNHDA and CDR2 is SQIVND (reference sequence). This CDR3 region has 17 residues. V was pared by 9 bases and J by 2 bases, with 14 bases of the junction left unmatched. Original methodology: Amplification of reference gene primers provided the estimated nucleated cell counts. Sequencing was performed with immunoSEQ multiplex PCR; in TCRdb, only in-frame clones are kept and a portion is missing. Clone size and the V and J calls come from that table; the DNA yielded D and trimming. The repertoire holds about 250,000 clones, with around four fifths as singletons. This receptor was obtained from an older woman with active or convalescent COVID-19. The rearrangement joins TRBV19 to TRBJ1-3; 9 bases map to TRBD1. The sequencing sample was made of peripheral blood. The CDR3: CASQTRTGVFTGNTIYF. For the CDR3, the DNA is TGTGCCAGCCAAACCCGGACAGGGGTTTTCACTGGAAACACCATATATTTT. Supplemented by reference TRBV19 and TRBJ1-3, the full variable domain reads DGGITQSPKYLFRKEGQNVTLSCEQNLNHDAMYWYRQDPGQGLRLIYYSQIVNDFQKGDIAEGYSVSREKKESFPLTVTSAQKNPTAFYLCASQTRTGVFTGNTIYFGEGSWLTVV.